This T cell receptor (beta chain) was obtained from a study of control samples from healthy donors and cancer patients. Data came from immunoSEQ multiplex PCR; TCRdb stores just in-frame clones and leaves some out. The data contain 200,000 or so clones, 85% to 95% of them seen just once; the ten biggest clones take up about 1.6%. The germline V and J ends were trimmed by 4 bases and 5 bases, with 8 bases remaining between them. This CDR3 contains 11 residues. CDR1 and CDR2 (germline): DFQATT, SNEGSKA (reference sequence). Sequenced input: blood. V is TRBV20-1 and J is TRBJ2-5; D remains unclear. The receptor comes from a man between 50 and 59 years old in good health. In nucleotides, the CDR3 is TGCAGTGCTATGATCCGGGAGACCCAGTACTTC. Translation: CSAMIRETQYF.